The clone carrying this T cell receptor beta chain was counted at least ten times. Its antigen is as yet unknown. 5'RACE employing 10-nucleotide random UMIs yielded the cDNA. MiXCR was run by TCRdb on the 5' RACE reads, yielding one entry per CDR3 protein. The sample contains approximately 82,000 distinct CDR3 sequences, around 2.6% of which appear only once. This CDR3 is 14 amino acids long. Trimming shortened V by 4 bases and J by 2 bases, and 9 bases separated the two germline ends. The germline gives CDR1 SEHNR, CDR2 FQNEAQ (reference sequence). This record belongs to a study of neurological immune-mediated disorders. Findings and limits, study-wide: It was HTLV-1-associated myelopathy that showed the most TCR clonal expansion, while multiple sclerosis showed the least, falling below healthy controls. CDR3 amino acid sequences found in expanded clones were never shared across subjects, suggesting private repertoires in all groups.

Sequenced input: PBMCs. The clonotype comes from a woman aged 25 to 39 with multiple sclerosis. The rearrangement uses TRBV7-9 and TRBJ1-3; D not resolved. The CDR3 DNA reads as TGTGCCAGCAGCTCCAACGGGGCTGGAAACACCATATATTTT. It specifies CASSSNGAGNTIYF.